This T cell receptor (beta chain) derives from a study of blood T cells in healthy people across ages. Using a J-beta primer mix together with a sample-barcoded 5' primer, a second PCR was run for roughly 6 to 11 cycles. In TCRdb, the 5' RACE reads were re-called with MiXCR into one record per CDR3 protein. The sample includes approximately 1,700,000 distinct CDR3 sequences, approximately 40% seen only once; the top ten take about 21%. In this sample, this clonotype turned up a few times. The antigen is not known. General study findings and limits: Calculation of diversity from one million T cells yielded estimates considered to be underestimates.

The sequence was obtained from a human donor in good health. Input material: blood.

CDR3 nucleotide sequence: TGCAGCGGTGTCGGGGCAGACTATGGCTACACCTTC. It encodes CSGVGADYGYTF. The chain joins TRBV29-1 to TRBJ1-2; perhaps TRBD1 as D (5 bases). The V end lost 7 bases, the J end lost 3 bases, and 12 bases lay between the germline ends. CDR3 length: 12 amino acids. Germline assignment: CDR1 SQVTM and CDR2 ANQGSEA.